Following are 4 T cell receptor beta chains from one sample sequenced in a study of T cell responses to AZD1222 COVID-19 vaccine. Using immunoSEQ multiplex PCR, the repertoire was profiled, and TCRdb retains in-frame clones only, with some absent. In the table there are some 150,000 clones, 90% to 95% of which are singletons. The sequencing used peripheral blood, collected 28 days after the second AZD1222 dose. The receptor set was obtained from an adult who received the AZD1222 COVID-19 vaccine.

The genes are TRBV10-3 and TRBJ2-7; D is undetermined. V was cut by 10 bases and J by 0 bases, with 10 bases left in between. Germline CDR1 is ENHRY and CDR2 is SYGVKD. The CDR3 is 12 amino acids. CDR3 residues: CATSRPSYEQYF. CDR3 in DNA: TGTGCCACTTCTCGCCCCTCCTACGAGCAGTACTTC.

The chain links TRBV5-1 to TRBJ2-7, with 13 nucleotides matching TRBD2. CDR3 length: 21 amino acids. Germline V CDR1 and CDR2: SGHRS, YFSETQ. V gave up 0 bases and J gave up 3 bases; unmatched junction bases: 18. CDR3 in amino acids: CASSLVQVYPGLAGKFYEQYF. DNA of the CDR3: TGCGCCAGCAGCTTGGTCCAGGTATATCCGGGACTAGCGGGAAAGTTCTACGAGCAGTACTTC. The full variable domain, its missing parts supplied by reference TRBV5-1 and TRBJ2-7, is KAGVTQTPRYLIKTRGQQVTLSCSPISGHRSVSWYQQTPGQGLQFLFEYFSETQRNKGNFPGRFSGRQFSNSRSEMNVSTLELGDSALYLCASSLVQVYPGLAGKFYEQYFGPGTRLTVT.

This chain joins TRBV3-1 (or the pseudogene TRBV3-2) and TRBJ1-4; a possible D gene is TRBD1 (5 bases). Looked up from germline, CDR1 is LGHDT and CDR2 is YNNKEL (reference sequence). CDR3 length: 16 amino acids. The V gene lost 0 bases and the J gene lost 10 bases, with 18 bases spanning the gap. The CDR3 region is CASSQDGGGRSGKLFF. The CDR3 region has the DNA TGTGCCAGCAGCCAAGATGGTGGGGGTAGGAGCGGAAAACTGTTTTTT.

The chain links TRBV5-1 to TRBJ2-1; unclear D gene. Germline-derived CDR1 and CDR2 are SGHRS and YFSETQ. The V end was cut by 3 bases, the J end by 6 bases, with 7 bases between. The CDR3 covers 12 residues. CDR3 sequence reads: CASSYTLNEQFF. CDR3 nucleotide sequence: TGCGCCAGCAGCTATACCCTCAATGAGCAGTTCTTC.